The text below deals with one T cell receptor beta chain. Its cognate antigen has yet to be identified. The input lacks base qualities; no much larger clone sits a single base away. The data stem from a study of CD4 T cells in relation to SARS-CoV-2 and coronaviruses (TCRdb year 2021). Turning to the overall study: In the ViraFEST assay, PBMCs were cultured with antigen for ten to eleven days, after which TCR beta CDR3s were sequenced to identify clonal expansions specific to the antigen. The full convalescent cohort of more than ten patients had a median age of about 38 years, ranging from roughly 21 to 75 years. Of the 12 convalescent patients, 8 were male and 4 were female, and two of the subjects were Hispanic. HLA restriction was mapped for shared crossreactive spike epitopes using patient-derived lymphoblastoid cell lines. At the level of individual TCR clonotypes, the study evaluated whether memory CD4+ T cells crossreact between the spike proteins of SARS-CoV-2 and those of common cold coronaviruses. Samples from a few pre-COVID donors and the naive versus memory experiments were sequenced with the Adaptive Biotechnologies TCR-sequencing kit; other data were Illumina-based. A different TCR-beta assay, based on Illumina, was used to sequence expansion assays from other donors in the study. Broader findings and caveats from the paper: No donor contributed both pre-pandemic and post-infection samples, which limited tracing the source of pre-existing responses. Crossreactive clones showed significantly weaker SARS-CoV-2-driven expansion than monoreactive clones, consistent with antigenic imprinting. Memory CD4+ clonotypes crossrecognizing SARS-CoV-2 and at least one common cold coronavirus spike were found in 60% to 70% of donors. Naive versus memory sequencing indicated the assay detects memory recall responses rather than primary responses primed during culture. Crossreactivity analysis was centred on spike protein, so crossreactivity against other viral proteins was not assessed. Small numbers of patients and of tested TCRs were a limitation of the study.

To separate naive from memory CD4+ T cells, cryopreserved PBMCs first underwent CD4 enrichment and then EasySep naive CD4+ T cell enrichment. For about eleven days, sorted naive or memory CD4+ T cells (over 95,000) were cultured at a 1:1 ratio with T cell-depleted PBMCs and CEF peptides. In general, triplicate replicate wells were used for every peptide culture condition. Ficoll-Paque PLUS gradient centrifugation was used to isolate PBMCs from leukapheresis product or whole blood. The PBMCs went either fresh into the expansion assay or into cryopreservation at -140 degrees C. The QIAamp Micro DNA Kit was used to extract genomic DNA from the CD4+ T cells. CEF-cultured naive and memory CD4+ T cell DNA received survey-level immunoSEQ TCR-beta sequencing. On the authors' methods: During preprocessing, nonproductive sequences were removed, along with CDR3s that did not begin with C, did not end with F or W, or were shorter than 7 amino acids. Antigen-specific clonotypes were called with the MANAFEST web app, based on expansion relative to reference and other culture wells. A clone was considered positive if significant expansion relative to the reference culture was observed in 2 of 3 replicate wells at an FDR below 0.05. Positive clones also required significant expansion versus all other tandem wells and an odds ratio above 5. Cultured and uncultured naive and memory CD4+ repertoires were searched for previously identified spike- and CEF-reactive CDR3s. Pairwise Levenshtein distance, computed with the stringdist R package after three terminal residues were trimmed from each end, was used as the measure of CDR3 homology. In TCRdb, the immuneACCESS table is reduced to in-frame sequences with V and J assigned. These tables do not hold every clone; where another copy was compared, an unresolved V gene accounts for under half, and the others remain unexplained. The DNA was the basis for D and trimming; V, J and clone size are from that table. The sample has approximately 36,000 clones on record, just under 85% of them singletons. More than 6% of the sample lies in the top ten.

The sequenced sample was naive CD4+ T cells from PBMCs, cultured in vitro. The cell subset or site label of this sample denotes: naive CD4+ T cells isolated by negative enrichment. This receptor was identified in an adult with COVID-19.

The bases are TGTGCCAGCAGACCGGGACTAGCGGGAGGGCCCTCTAATACGCAGTATTTT. It is translated as CASRPGLAGGPSNTQYF. Here the chain combines TRBV28 and TRBJ2-3, with 16 bases matching TRBD2. CDR1 and CDR2 were assigned from the germline V gene as MDHEN and SYDVKM. The CDR3 runs 17 residues from the cysteine to the phenylalanine. The entry retains the CDR3 DNA only, 51 bases that are in frame from base 1. V and J are trimmed by 6 bases and 7 bases, and the gene matches miss 10 bases of the junction.